Reported below is one T cell receptor (beta chain). The data originate from a study of blood T cell repertoires in COVID-19. About the study: Researchers got acute and convalescent COVID-19 samples from the United States, Italy and Spain. From T cells, B-cell-depleted T cells, or PBMCs came the material, which was cDNA or gDNA.

The junction had 6 bases not matched to a gene; V was cut back by 3 bases and J by 7 bases. The CDR3 covers 14 residues. Germline V CDR1 and CDR2: KGHSH, LQKENI. Libraries were prepared by immunoSEQ multiplex PCR; TCRdb keeps only in-frame clonotypes and omits some of them. The repertoire consists of fewer than 250,000 clones, with 80% to 90% occurring once and the leading ten covering about 4.1%. The chain carries TRBV18 and TRBJ2-1, with 7 bases identical to TRBD1. The origin of this receptor is a woman aged 40 to 50 with acute COVID-19. The sequenced sample consisted of PBMCs or T cells enriched from blood (not recorded which). The chain's CDR3 is CASSPRTGINEQFF. CDR3 coding DNA: TGTGCCAGCTCACCCAGGACAGGAATAAATGAGCAGTTCTTC.